These T cell receptor beta chains were read from a single sample in a study of shared T cell receptors in the human thymus. Data came from immunoSEQ multiplex PCR; TCRdb stores just in-frame clones and leaves some out. This sample carries over 650,000 clones, 70% to 90% of them seen once, and the ten largest clones take roughly 0.0087%. The data also belong to a second study, concerning human thymus T cells.

Specimen: thymocytes. These receptors were collected from a boy under two years old with a congenital heart defect. CDR3s include the opening cysteine and the closing phenylalanine or tryptophan. Fields, in order: V gene, clone size, D gene, J gene, CDR3 protein, CDR3 DNA. D genes are given only for firm matches. Clone size, where shown, is once, few, many, or a class for clones that have expanded.

V gene: TRBV30; clone size: .; D gene: .; J gene: TRBJ2-7; CDR3 protein: CAWSPPGISYEQYF; CDR3 DNA: TGTGCCTGGAGTCCCCCGGGGATTTCCTACGAGCAGTACTTC
V gene: TRBV5-1; clone size: .; D gene: .; J gene: TRBJ2-1; CDR3 protein: CASSPDNLYNEQFF; CDR3 DNA: TGCGCCAGCAGCCCCGACAACTTATACAATGAGCAGTTCTTC
V gene: TRBV2; clone size: once; D gene: .; J gene: TRBJ2-3; CDR3 protein: CAPGRGSPDTQYF; CDR3 DNA: TGTGCCCCCGGCAGGGGTTCCCCAGATACGCAGTATTTT
V gene: TRBV7-8; clone size: .; D gene: .; J gene: TRBJ1-5; CDR3 protein: CASSLFKKGSWGEPKYEPQHF; CDR3 DNA: TGTGCCAGCAGCTTATTCAAGAAGGGTTCGTGGGGGGAACCGAAATATGAGCCCCAGCATTTT
V gene: TRBV10-3; clone size: .; D gene: TRBD1; J gene: TRBJ1-2; CDR3 protein: CAISKTGARIYGYTF; CDR3 DNA: TGTGCCATCAGTAAGACAGGGGCTCGGATCTATGGCTACACCTTC
V gene: TRBV11-2; clone size: few; D gene: .; J gene: TRBJ2-1; CDR3 protein: CASSLDRGRDNNEQFF; CDR3 DNA: TGTGCCAGCAGCTTAGATCGGGGTCGGGACAACAATGAGCAGTTCTTC
V gene: TRBV27; clone size: .; D gene: .; J gene: TRBJ2-1; CDR3 protein: CASRRGLRRNEQFF; CDR3 DNA: TGTGCCAGCAGAAGGGGACTTAGGAGGAATGAGCAGTTCTTC
V gene: TRBV28; clone size: .; D gene: TRBD2; J gene: TRBJ2-1; CDR3 protein: CASSCSGRGDNEQFF; CDR3 DNA: TGTGCCAGCAGCTGTAGCGGGAGAGGTGACAATGAGCAGTTCTTC
V gene: TRBV6-5; clone size: .; D gene: TRBD1; J gene: TRBJ1-5; CDR3 protein: CASSTGTGGNQPQHF; CDR3 DNA: TGTGCCAGCAGTACTGGGACAGGGGGCAATCAGCCCCAGCATTTT
V gene: TRBV14; clone size: few; D gene: TRBD1; J gene: TRBJ2-7; CDR3 protein: CASSPDREARYEQYF; CDR3 DNA: TGTGCCAGCAGCCCTGACAGGGAAGCTAGATACGAGCAGTACTTC
V gene: TRBV4-3; clone size: .; D gene: TRBD1; J gene: TRBJ2-1; CDR3 protein: CASSPDRGQVDNEQFF; CDR3 DNA: TGCGCCAGCAGCCCAGACAGGGGGCAAGTTGACAATGAGCAGTTCTTC
V gene: TRBV7-2; clone size: .; D gene: TRBD1; J gene: TRBJ1-5; CDR3 protein: CASSLVGGSDRGRHQPQHF; CDR3 DNA: TGTGCCAGCAGCTTGGTAGGGGGATCGGACAGGGGGAGGCATCAGCCCCAGCATTTT
V gene: TRBV27; clone size: .; D gene: TRBD1; J gene: TRBJ1-1; CDR3 protein: CASGWTGGDNTEAFF; CDR3 DNA: TGTGCCAGCGGGTGGACAGGGGGTGACAACACTGAAGCTTTCTTT
V gene: TRBV7-2; clone size: .; D gene: .; J gene: TRBJ2-3; CDR3 protein: CASSLGTESTDTQYF; CDR3 DNA: TGTGCCAGCAGCTTAGGGACAGAAAGCACAGATACGCAGTATTTT
V gene: TRBV6-1; clone size: .; D gene: TRBD2; J gene: TRBJ2-7; CDR3 protein: CASTAGGYEQYF; CDR3 DNA: TGTGCCAGCACTGCGGGAGGCTACGAGCAGTACTTC
V gene: TRBV10-2; clone size: .; D gene: .; J gene: TRBJ2-1; CDR3 protein: CASSDSTSYNEQFF; CDR3 DNA: TGCGCCAGCAGTGATAGTACTAGCTACAATGAGCAGTTCTTC
V gene: TRBV5-6; clone size: .; D gene: .; J gene: TRBJ2-5; CDR3 protein: CASSSRGAETQYF; CDR3 DNA: TGTGCCAGCAGCTCCCGTGGAGCGGAGACCCAGTACTTC
V gene: TRBV4-1; clone size: .; D gene: .; J gene: TRBJ1-2; CDR3 protein: CASSQDRSAGPNYGYTF; CDR3 DNA: TGCGCCAGCAGCCAAGATAGGAGCGCAGGGCCGAACTATGGCTACACCTTC
V gene: TRBV14; clone size: .; D gene: .; J gene: TRBJ1-4; CDR3 protein: CASSQDRQGKEKLFF; CDR3 DNA: TGTGCCAGCAGCCAAGATCGGCAGGGTAAAGAAAAACTGTTTTTT
V gene: TRBV19; clone size: .; D gene: TRBD2; J gene: TRBJ2-1; CDR3 protein: CASSTTSLSINEQFF; CDR3 DNA: TGTGCCAGTAGTACGACTAGCCTCTCCATTAATGAGCAGTTCTTC
V gene: TRBV6-5; clone size: .; D gene: .; J gene: TRBJ1-1; CDR3 protein: CATHYGEAFF; CDR3 DNA: TGTGCCACACATTACGGGGAAGCTTTCTTT
V gene: TRBV27; clone size: .; D gene: .; J gene: TRBJ2-2; CDR3 protein: CASSLGLGGPSAGELFF; CDR3 DNA: TGTGCCAGCAGTTTGGGTCTTGGGGGCCCCTCGGCCGGGGAGCTGTTTTTT
V gene: TRBV4-3; clone size: .; D gene: TRBD2; J gene: TRBJ2-7; CDR3 protein: CASSPSGGGYEQYF; CDR3 DNA: TGCGCCAGCAGCCCCAGCGGGGGGGGCTACGAGCAGTACTTC
V gene: TRBV18; clone size: .; D gene: .; J gene: TRBJ2-3; CDR3 protein: CASSPRRGSAQYF; CDR3 DNA: TGTGCCAGCTCACCGCGTCGGGGAAGTGCGCAGTATTTT
V gene: TRBV5-5; clone size: once; D gene: .; J gene: TRBJ2-7; CDR3 protein: CASSLGLDTYEQYF; CDR3 DNA: TGTGCCAGCAGCTTGGGACTGGATACCTACGAGCAGTACTTC
V gene: TRBV5-8; clone size: .; D gene: .; J gene: TRBJ2-7; CDR3 protein: CASSLGRVEQYF; CDR3 DNA: TGTGCCAGCAGCTTGGGGCGGGTCGAGCAGTACTTC
V gene: TRBV27; clone size: .; D gene: .; J gene: TRBJ2-1; CDR3 protein: CASTSRAGEYNEQFF; CDR3 DNA: TGTGCCAGCACCTCCCGGGCAGGGGAGTACAATGAGCAGTTCTTC
V gene: TRBV7-8; clone size: .; D gene: .; J gene: TRBJ2-1; CDR3 protein: CASSLEPSGKGGEQFF; CDR3 DNA: TGTGCCAGCAGCTTAGAGCCCAGCGGGAAGGGGGGTGAGCAGTTCTTC
V gene: TRBV6-5; clone size: .; D gene: .; J gene: TRBJ1-4; CDR3 protein: CASQNRRATNEKLFF; CDR3 DNA: TGTGCCAGTCAGAACCGACGGGCAACTAATGAAAAACTGTTTTTT
V gene: TRBV11-2; clone size: once; D gene: TRBD2; J gene: TRBJ2-7; CDR3 protein: CASSRLAGGRYEQYF; CDR3 DNA: TGTGCCAGCAGCCGCCTAGCGGGGGGCAGGTACGAGCAGTACTTC
V gene: TRBV4-3; clone size: .; D gene: .; J gene: TRBJ2-7; CDR3 protein: CASSQEGRTYEQYF; CDR3 DNA: TGCGCCAGCAGCCAAGAGGGGAGGACCTACGAGCAGTACTTC
V gene: TRBV5-4; clone size: .; D gene: TRBD1; J gene: TRBJ1-2; CDR3 protein: CASSFYRQGAYGYTF; CDR3 DNA: TGTGCCAGCAGCTTTTACCGACAGGGGGCCTATGGCTACACCTTC
V gene: TRBV28; clone size: .; D gene: .; J gene: TRBJ2-1; CDR3 protein: CASSFAREPQKEQFF; CDR3 DNA: TGTGCCAGCAGTTTTGCCCGGGAGCCTCAAAAGGAGCAGTTCTTC
V gene: TRBV4-1; clone size: once; D gene: TRBD1; J gene: TRBJ1-4; CDR3 protein: CASSQGEEGASEKLFF; CDR3 DNA: TGCGCCAGCAGCCAAGGGGAGGAGGGGGCGTCCGAAAAACTGTTTTTT
V gene: TRBV25-1; clone size: .; D gene: TRBD1; J gene: TRBJ2-7; CDR3 protein: CASSVDRGGYEQYF; CDR3 DNA: TGTGCCAGCAGTGTGGACAGGGGAGGCTACGAGCAGTACTTC
V gene: TRBV30; clone size: few; D gene: TRBD1; J gene: TRBJ2-7; CDR3 protein: CAWTRQGRSLEQYF; CDR3 DNA: TGTGCCTGGACCCGACAGGGTAGGAGTCTCGAGCAGTACTTC
V gene: TRBV9; clone size: .; D gene: .; J gene: TRBJ1-6; CDR3 protein: CASSPTGGGGDSPLHF; CDR3 DNA: TGTGCCAGCAGCCCTACCGGTGGAGGTGGCGATTCACCCCTCCACTTT
V gene: TRBV11-2; clone size: .; D gene: TRBD2; J gene: TRBJ2-3; CDR3 protein: CASSPPGGSTDTQYF; CDR3 DNA: TGTGCCAGCAGCCCCCCGGGGGGAAGCACAGATACGCAGTATTTT
V gene: TRBV27; clone size: .; D gene: .; J gene: TRBJ2-1; CDR3 protein: CASSLLLPDNEQFF; CDR3 DNA: TGTGCCAGCAGTTTATTATTACCAGACAATGAGCAGTTCTTC
V gene: TRBV2; clone size: .; D gene: .; J gene: TRBJ1-5; CDR3 protein: CASSPSTHSNQPQHF; CDR3 DNA: TGTGCCAGCAGTCCATCTACCCATAGCAATCAGCCCCAGCATTTT
V gene: TRBV4-1; clone size: .; D gene: TRBD2; J gene: TRBJ2-1; CDR3 protein: CASSQRIRGGAANEQFF; CDR3 DNA: TGCGCCAGCAGCCAAAGGATTCGCGGGGGGGCCGCCAATGAGCAGTTCTTC
V gene: TRBV30; clone size: .; D gene: .; J gene: TRBJ1-2; CDR3 protein: CAWDSLNYGYTF; CDR3 DNA: TGTGCCTGGGACAGCCTTAACTATGGCTACACCTTC
V gene: TRBV5-5; clone size: .; D gene: .; J gene: TRBJ2-1; CDR3 protein: CASSRGYEQFF; CDR3 DNA: TGTGCCAGCAGCAGGGGGTATGAGCAGTTCTTC
V gene: TRBV28; clone size: .; D gene: TRBD1; J gene: TRBJ1-1; CDR3 protein: CASFRSRGPDTEAFF; CDR3 DNA: TGTGCCAGCTTCAGGTCGAGGGGGCCGGACACTGAAGCTTTCTTT
V gene: TRBV7-8; clone size: .; D gene: TRBD1; J gene: TRBJ1-1; CDR3 protein: CASSPEDSRLAGGMNTEAFF; CDR3 DNA: TGTGCCAGCAGCCCGGAAGATAGCAGGTTGGCAGGGGGAATGAACACTGAAGCTTTCTTT
V gene: TRBV4-1; clone size: few; D gene: .; J gene: TRBJ1-5; CDR3 protein: CASSQARTARNNQPQHF; CDR3 DNA: TGCGCCAGCAGCCAGGCCCGGACAGCCAGGAACAATCAGCCCCAGCATTTT
V gene: TRBV25-1; clone size: once; D gene: .; J gene: TRBJ2-5; CDR3 protein: CASSKTSQEETQYF; CDR3 DNA: TGTGCCAGCAGTAAAACTAGTCAGGAAGAGACCCAGTACTTC
V gene: TRBV25-1; clone size: .; D gene: TRBD2; J gene: TRBJ2-1; CDR3 protein: CASSDYKAGGSYNEQFF; CDR3 DNA: TGTGCCAGCAGTGATTATAAGGCGGGAGGCTCCTACAATGAGCAGTTCTTC
V gene: TRBV6-1; clone size: once; D gene: .; J gene: TRBJ1-1; CDR3 protein: CASSDRGPNTEAFF; CDR3 DNA: TGTGCCAGCAGTGACCGAGGGCCGAACACTGAAGCTTTCTTT
V gene: TRBV7-2; clone size: .; D gene: TRBD1; J gene: TRBJ2-1; CDR3 protein: CASSRRDRETNEQFF; CDR3 DNA: TGTGCCAGCAGCCGGAGGGACAGGGAAACGAATGAGCAGTTCTTC
V gene: TRBV18; clone size: .; D gene: .; J gene: TRBJ2-7; CDR3 protein: CASSPPGEPYEQYF; CDR3 DNA: TGTGCCAGCTCACCTCCGGGAGAGCCCTACGAGCAGTACTTC
V gene: TRBV29-1; clone size: once; D gene: .; J gene: TRBJ1-2; CDR3 protein: CSVDGQSNYGYTF; CDR3 DNA: TGCAGCGTTGATGGACAGAGCAACTATGGCTACACCTTC
V gene: TRBV19; clone size: .; D gene: TRBD1; J gene: TRBJ1-4; CDR3 protein: CASSNRQGAQEKLFF; CDR3 DNA: TGTGCCAGTAGTAACCGACAGGGGGCGCAGGAAAAACTGTTTTTT